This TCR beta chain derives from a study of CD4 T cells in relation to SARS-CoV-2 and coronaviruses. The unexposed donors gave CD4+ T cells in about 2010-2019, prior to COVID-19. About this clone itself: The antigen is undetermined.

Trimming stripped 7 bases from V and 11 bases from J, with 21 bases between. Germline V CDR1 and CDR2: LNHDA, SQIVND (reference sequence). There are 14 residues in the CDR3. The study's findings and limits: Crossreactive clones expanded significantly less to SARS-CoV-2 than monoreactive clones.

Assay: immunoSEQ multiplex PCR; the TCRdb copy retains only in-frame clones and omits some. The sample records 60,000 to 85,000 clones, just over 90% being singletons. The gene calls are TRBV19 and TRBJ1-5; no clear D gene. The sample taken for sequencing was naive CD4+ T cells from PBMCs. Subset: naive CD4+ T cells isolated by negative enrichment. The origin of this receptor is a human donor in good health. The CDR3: CASIRTDSLGAQHF. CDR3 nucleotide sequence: TGTGCCAGTATCCGGACGGATTCCCTTGGAGCCCAGCATTTT.